The clone carrying this TCR beta chain appeared a few times. TCRdb itself ran the 5' RACE reads through MiXCR, one entry per CDR3 protein. The data show tens of thousands of distinct CDR3 sequences, around 21% seen once. The sample comes from a study of HIV-infected patients and healthy controls. The germline gives CDR1 SGHRS, CDR2 YFSETQ. The V end lost 5 bases, the J end lost 3 bases, and 12 bases lay between the germline ends. This CDR3 comprises 14 residues. The chain combines TRBV5-1 with TRBJ2-1, with unresolved D. Sequencing was done on a sample of CD4+ T cells from blood. The clonotype was recovered from a human donor in good health. The CDR3 DNA is TGCGCCAGCAGTCCTGGACCAATCTACAATGAGCAGTTCTTC. Translating it yields CASSPGPIYNEQFF.